The 7 T cell receptor beta chains given below trace back to one sample, sequenced in a study of blood T cell repertoires in COVID-19. Data came from immunoSEQ multiplex PCR; TCRdb stores just in-frame clones and leaves some out. The sample lists hundreds of thousands of clones; about 88% were seen once. The sequencing sample was made of peripheral blood. These receptors came from a woman in her sixties or seventies with COVID-19, enrolled during active disease.

This chain links TRBV11-2 with TRBJ2-3, with TRBD2 matching over 7 bases. Germline-derived CDR1 and CDR2 are SGHAT and FQNNGV. The CDR3 is 14 amino acids. J lost 6 bases, V lost 5 bases, and 8 bases had no gene match. The CDR3 loop reads CASSQNRGVDTQYF. As DNA, the CDR3 is TGTGCCAGCAGCCAAAACCGGGGGGTGGATACGCAGTATTTT.

The rearrangement joins TRBV28 to TRBJ1-1; a weak D match, TRBD1 (6 bases). Between the trimmed V and J ends, which lost 6 bases and 11 bases, there was a span of 19 bases. Germline lookup yields CDR1 MDHEN and CDR2 SYDVKM. This CDR3 region has 13 residues. The CDR3 nucleotides read TGTGCCAGCAGACCCCGGGACAAAAGGTCGGCTTTCTTT. Its translation is CASRPRDKRSAFF.

This clone showed up just once. The rearrangement joins TRBV4-2 to TRBJ2-5; 10 bases are a match to TRBD2. Germline loops: CDR1 LGHNA, CDR2 YNFKEQ. V was pared by 0 bases and J by 5 bases, with 9 bases of the junction left unmatched. CDR3 length: 17 amino acids. In DNA, the CDR3 is TGTGCCAGCAGCCAAGAAGGGCTAGCGGGGGCCGTGGAGACCCAGTACTTC. Residues: CASSQEGLAGAVETQYF.

The chain carries TRBV19 and TRBJ2-7, with 10 positions matching TRBD1. Germline loops: CDR1 LNHDA, CDR2 SQIVND (reference sequence). The CDR3 contains 14 residues. V was clipped by 5 bases and J by 4 bases; unmatched bases: 5. The DNA for the CDR3 is TGTGCCAGTAGTTTCCGGGACAGGGGTTACGAGCAGTACTTC. It encodes CASSFRDRGYEQYF.

The genes are TRBV12-5 and TRBJ2-3, with TRBD2 as a possible D gene (7 bases). CDR3 size: 16 residues. In germline, CDR1 is LGHNT, CDR2 FRNRAP. The V gene lost 3 bases and the J gene lost 3 bases, with 16 bases spanning the gap. CDR3 nucleotides: TGTGCTAGTGGTTTACTAGCCGGGGGGCGGACAGATACGCAGTATTTT. Amino acid sequence: CASGLLAGGRTDTQYF.

This clone was picked up one time. This rearrangement joins TRBV3-1 (or the pseudogene TRBV3-2) to TRBJ1-6; no reliable D call. The CDR3 is 17 residues long. Trimming stripped 4 bases from V and 1 base from J, with 14 bases between. The germline CDR1 and CDR2 sequences are LGHDT and YNNKEL (reference sequence). The DNA for the CDR3 is TGTGCCAGCAGCCGACTATCATTTAGGTCCTATAATTCACCCCTCCACTTT. Amino acids: CASSRLSFRSYNSPLHF.

This clone appeared once. The genes are TRBV7-9 and TRBJ1-5, with a tentative D call TRBD1 (6 bases). This CDR3 comprises 15 residues. The V end was cut by 4 bases, the J end by 6 bases, with 16 bases between. CDR1 is SEHNR and CDR2 is FQNEAQ in the germline V gene (reference sequence). CDR3: CASSSGHRVGQPQHF. Here the CDR3 DNA reads TGTGCCAGCAGCTCAGGTCACAGGGTTGGTCAGCCCCAGCATTTT.